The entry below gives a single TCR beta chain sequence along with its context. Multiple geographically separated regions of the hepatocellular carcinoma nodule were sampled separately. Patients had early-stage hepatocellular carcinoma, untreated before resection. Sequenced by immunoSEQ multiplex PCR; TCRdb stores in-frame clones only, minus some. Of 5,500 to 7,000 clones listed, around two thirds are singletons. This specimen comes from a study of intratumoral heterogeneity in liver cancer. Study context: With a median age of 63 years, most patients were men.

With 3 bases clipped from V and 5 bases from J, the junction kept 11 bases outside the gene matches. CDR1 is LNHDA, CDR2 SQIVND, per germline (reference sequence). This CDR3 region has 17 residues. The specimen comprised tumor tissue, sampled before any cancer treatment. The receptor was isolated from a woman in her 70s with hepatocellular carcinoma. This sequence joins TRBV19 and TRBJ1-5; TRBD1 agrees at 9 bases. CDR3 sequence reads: CASSMIRGQGLHQPQHF. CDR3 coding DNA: TGTGCCAGTAGTATGATAAGAGGACAGGGGCTTCATCAGCCCCAGCATTTT.